This entry lists 12 T cell receptor beta chains sequenced from one sample in a study of blood T cell repertoires in COVID-19 (dated by TCRdb to the early 2020s). Library method: the immunoSEQ multiplex PCR assay. As stored in TCRdb, this immuneACCESS dataset retains in-frame rearrangements with V and J assigned. A fraction of the clones does not appear; measured against another copy, unresolved V genes explain less than half of the discrepancy, and the remainder lacks a known reason. The sample table shows just under 350,000 clones, and about 83% are seen once. The ten biggest clones cover almost 3% of the sample. Sequencing was done on a sample of peripheral blood. The origin of the receptors is a young man with active or convalescent COVID-19.

The chain carries TRBV28 and TRBJ1-1; weak D call: TRBD1 (5 bases). The CDR3 sequence is 12 residues long. Germline CDR1 is MDHEN and CDR2 is SYDVKM. The ends were cut back, 2 bases at V and 8 bases at J, with 9 bases in the middle. The CDR3 loop is CASSLRGLEAFF. The CDR3 DNA follows: TGTGCCAGCAGTTTACGGGGACTCGAAGCTTTCTTT.

V and J are TRBV4-2 and TRBJ2-4; 8 bases match TRBD2. From germline, CDR1 is LGHNA and CDR2 YNFKEQ. The CDR3 length is 16 residues. V dropped 0 bases and J dropped 8; count of bases not matched to a gene: 9. The CDR3 coding sequence is TGTGCCAGCAGCCAAGACCCCACCCCGGGGGGGTACATTCAGTACTTC. Protein sequence: CASSQDPTPGGYIQYF.

The chain uses TRBV2 and TRBJ2-3, with TRBD1 matching over 8 bases. CDR1 SNHLY and CDR2 FYNNEI come from the germline V gene. This CDR3 comprises 20 residues. V lost 0 bases, J lost 2 bases, and 16 bases stayed unmatched. The CDR3 spells CASSEAPRYTGGLNTDTQYF. CDR3 DNA sequence: TGTGCCAGCAGTGAAGCGCCTAGATATACAGGGGGATTAAACACAGATACGCAGTATTTT.

This clone appeared a single time. The genes are TRBV19 and TRBJ1-4, with D unclear. The CDR3 runs 15 residues. V lost 5 bases and J lost 6, with 16 bases in between. Germline values: CDR1 LNHDA, CDR2 SQIVND (reference sequence). CDR3 DNA sequence: TGTGCCAGTAGTCACCGAACTGAGCAATATGAAAAACTGTTTTTT. Translation: CASSHRTEQYEKLFF.

This clone occurred once. The V gene is TRBV4-2, the J gene TRBJ2-3; tentatively, D is TRBD1 (5 bases). Germline CDR1 LGHNA, CDR2 YNFKEQ. The CDR3 runs to 15 residues. V lost 0 bases and J 2 bases, leaving 9 bases between the germline ends. The CDR3 DNA reads as TGTGCCAGCAGCCAAGATCAGGGTTCCACAGATACGCAGTATTTT. Its translation is CASSQDQGSTDTQYF.

J is TRBJ2-1 and V is TRBV30; 12 bases agree with TRBD2. From germline, CDR1 is GTSNPN and CDR2 SVGIG (reference sequence). The CDR3 extends over 15 amino acids. Trimming cost V 1 base and J 7 bases; bases outside gene matches: 5. The CDR3 DNA sequence: TGTGCCTGGAGTGATGGACTAGCGGGGAAGAATGAGCAGTTCTTC. Translation: CAWSDGLAGKNEQFF.

This chain uses TRBV5-1 with TRBJ1-4, with 9 bases matching TRBD1. V lost 0 bases, J lost 8 bases, and 11 bases stayed unmatched. This CDR3 contains 17 residues. CDR1 is SGHRS, CDR2 YFSETQ, per germline. The CDR3 sequence: CASSLEPGGQGNEKLFF. The DNA for the CDR3 is TGCGCCAGCAGCTTGGAACCTGGGGGACAGGGTAACGAAAAACTGTTTTTT.

The chain links TRBV27 to TRBJ2-5; the match to TRBD1 covers 7 bases. The CDR3 runs 15 residues. CDR1 and CDR2 from the germline V gene are MNHEY and SMNVEV (reference sequence). With V trimmed by 6 bases and J by 3 bases, 10 bases remained unmatched. CDR3 DNA: TGTGCCAGCAGGCCCCTTACAGGGGTGGAAGAGACCCAGTACTTC. This encodes CASRPLTGVEETQYF.

The chain joins TRBV6-5 to TRBJ1-2, with 9 bases fitting TRBD1. The J segment lost 5 bases and the V segment lost 2 bases, leaving 3 bases of the junction unmatched. The CDR3 spans 14 residues. The germline V gene encodes CDR1 MNHEY and CDR2 SVGAGI. CDR3 region: CASSYGTGTYGYTF. CDR3 nucleotide sequence: TGTGCCAGCAGTTACGGGACAGGGACTTATGGCTACACCTTC.

The chain recombines TRBV12-3 or TRBV12-4 with TRBJ2-3, with D unclear. The CDR3 runs to 13 residues. V was pared by 2 bases and J by 3 bases, with 6 bases between. The CDR3 nucleotides read TGTGCCAGCAGTTTACTCGAGACAGATACGCAGTATTTT. This gives the protein CASSLLETDTQYF.

This clone has a handful of counts. This chain links TRBV28 with TRBJ2-1; 8 bases are shared with TRBD2. J was trimmed by 7 bases and V by 7 bases; bases with no gene match: 9. The CDR3 has 14 amino acids. Germline CDR1 is MDHEN and CDR2 is SYDVKM. As DNA, the CDR3 is TGTGCCAGCAATGTGGGGGTAGCGGGGAATGAGCAGTTCTTC. Translation gives CASNVGVAGNEQFF.

The chain recombines TRBV4-2 with TRBJ1-1; unclear D gene. The V gene's germline CDR1 is LGHNA and CDR2 YNFKEQ. Trimming removed 0 bases from V and 0 bases from J, with 14 bases in between. CDR3 length: 17 residues. The CDR3 sequence: CASSQDKIGDLNTEAFF. The CDR3 DNA is TGTGCCAGCAGCCAAGATAAGATCGGAGACCTGAACACTGAAGCTTTCTTT.